What follows is one T cell receptor (beta chain) and its context. Some clones are missing from TCRdb's copy, which holds only in-frame ones; the method was immunoSEQ multiplex PCR. The repertoire holds 70,000 to 90,000 clones, with 90% to 95% as singletons. J gave up 5 bases and V 1 base, and 9 bases lay outside the gene matches. This CDR3 comprises 16 residues. Germline assignment: CDR1 MGHRA and CDR2 YSYEKL. This sample is part of a study of T cell changes during pregnancy in multiple sclerosis. The genes are TRBV4-1 and TRBJ2-5; 8 bases match TRBD2. This specimen consisted of PBMCs, obtained in the first trimester of pregnancy. The TCR sequence derives from a female donor in good health, serving as a control in a pregnancy study. Some clones in this sample may be carry-over from other donors' samples. CDR3 DNA: TGCGCCAGCAGCCAAGTACCCCGGGGGGGCCAGGAGACCCAGTACTTC. This sequence encodes CASSQVPRGGQETQYF.